A single T cell receptor (beta chain) is shown here with its context. As handled by the study authors: Counts of nucleated cells, estimated from reference gene primer amplification, were obtained. Assay used: immunoSEQ multiplex PCR; TCRdb lists only in-frame clones, some missing. The V and J calls and clone size were taken over from that table, and D and trimming were inferred from the DNA. Altogether 35,000 to 50,000 clones are present, approximately 85% being singletons, with the ten largest covering 10% to 15%. The CDR3 has 17 amino acids. V lost 1 base to trimming and J lost 4 bases, with 18 bases between them. Germline V gene lookup returns CDR1 WNHNN and CDR2 SYGVQD (reference sequence). The data were taken from a study of blood T cell repertoires in COVID-19. Study background: Acute and convalescent COVID-19 specimens originated in the United States, Italy and Spain. Sources were T cells, B-cell-depleted T cells, or PBMCs; the material itself was cDNA or gDNA.

Sequencing used peripheral blood. V and J are TRBV10-1 and TRBJ2-3; D ambiguous. This TCR was sampled from a human donor in a cohort sampled during active COVID-19. CDR3 region: CASSECNTLRCPDTQYF. CDR3 DNA: TGCGCCAGCAGTGAGTGTAACACCTTAAGATGTCCAGATACGCAGTATTTT.